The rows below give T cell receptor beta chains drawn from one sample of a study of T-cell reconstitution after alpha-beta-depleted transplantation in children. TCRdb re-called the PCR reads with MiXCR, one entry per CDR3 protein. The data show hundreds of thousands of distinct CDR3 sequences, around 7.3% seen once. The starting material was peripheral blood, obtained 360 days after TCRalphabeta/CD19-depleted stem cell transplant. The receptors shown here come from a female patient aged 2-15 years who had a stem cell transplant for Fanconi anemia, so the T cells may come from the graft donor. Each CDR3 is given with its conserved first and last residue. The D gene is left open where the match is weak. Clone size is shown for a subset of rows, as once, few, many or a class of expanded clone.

CSAIAGPSYNEQFF | TGCAGTGCAATAGCGGGGCCCTCCTACAATGAGCAGTTCTTC | many | TRBD2 | TRBJ2-1 | TRBV20-1
CASSYLGLPVNEQFF | TGTGCCAGCAGTTACCTTGGACTACCAGTTAATGAGCAGTTCTTC | NA | NA | TRBJ2-1 | TRBV6-2/TRBV6-3
CASSQALAGGFDTQYF | TGCGCCAGCAGCCAAGCTCTGGCGGGGGGTTTTGATACGCAGTATTTT | few | TRBD2 | TRBJ2-3 | TRBV4-3
CASSLGGAFF | TGTGCCAGCAGCTTAGGGGGAGCTTTCTTT | few | NA | TRBJ1-1 | TRBV7-9
CASSGGTPNEQFF | TGCGCCAGCAGTGGGGGGACCCCCAATGAGCAGTTCTTC | many | NA | TRBJ2-1 | TRBV10-1
CASSQQGLNTEAFF | TGTGCCAGCAGCCAACAGGGCTTGAACACTGAAGCTTTCTTT | many | NA | TRBJ1-1 | TRBV6-2/TRBV6-3
CASSPRDRALKNIQYF | TGTGCCAGCAGTCCCCGGGACAGGGCCCTTAAAAACATTCAGTACTTC | many | TRBD1 | TRBJ2-4 | TRBV12-3/TRBV12-4
CASNGQGTGELFF | TGTGCCAGCAATGGACAGGGCACCGGGGAGCTGTTTTTT | few | TRBD1 | TRBJ2-2 | TRBV2
CASSLALGRDTQYF | TGTGCCAGCAGCTTGGCCCTGGGTAGGGATACGCAGTATTTT | many | NA | TRBJ2-3 | TRBV5-5
CSARLLASSTDTQYF | TGCAGTGCTAGGCTCTTAGCTTCTAGCACAGATACGCAGTATTTT | many | NA | TRBJ2-3 | TRBV20-1
CASSVVGGETYEQYF | TGCGCCAGCAGCGTGGTCGGCGGGGAAACCTACGAGCAGTACTTC | many | NA | TRBJ2-7 | TRBV5-1
CASILGAGQGTDTQYF | TGCGCCAGCATCCTCGGGGCGGGTCAAGGGACAGATACGCAGTATTTT | many | NA | TRBJ2-3 | TRBV5-1
CSASRDRGQEGYTF | TGCAGTGCTAGCAGGGACAGGGGGCAGGAAGGCTACACCTTC | few | TRBD1 | TRBJ1-2 | TRBV20-1
CASSRGTSGSYEQYF | TGTGCCAGCAGTCGAGGGACTAGCGGGAGTTACGAGCAGTACTTC | many | TRBD2 | TRBJ2-7 | TRBV6-5
CASSPRVATEAFF | TGTGCCAGCAGCCCCAGGGTGGCCACTGAAGCTTTCTTT | few | NA | TRBJ1-1 | TRBV3-1
CASSVGGTNSYQYF | TGTGCCAGCAGCGTAGGAGGGACTAACTCCTACCAGTACTTC | NA | TRBD2 | TRBJ2-5 | TRBV9
CASLLLETQYF | TGTGCCAGCCTCTTGCTAGAGACCCAGTACTTC | NA | NA | TRBJ2-5 | TRBV11-2
CASSLGPRGAGELFF | TGTGCCAGCAGCTTAGGACCCAGAGGGGCCGGGGAGCTGTTTTTT | many | NA | TRBJ2-2 | TRBV7-8
CSVALTEAFF | TGCAGCGTTGCCCTTACTGAAGCTTTCTTT | many | NA | TRBJ1-1 | TRBV29-1
CASSLAGPQHF | TGTGCCAGCAGTTTAGCGGGGCCCCAGCATTTT | many | NA | TRBJ1-5 | TRBV12-3/TRBV12-4
CASSLALLDYEQYF | TGTGCCAGCAGCTTAGCGCTACTGGACTACGAGCAGTACTTC | many | NA | TRBJ2-7 | TRBV11-2
CASSYPRAEAFF | TGTGCCAGCAGTTACCCCAGGGCTGAAGCTTTCTTT | many | NA | TRBJ1-1 | TRBV6-6
CASRRLAGGLSYEQYF | TGCGCCAGTAGACGATTAGCGGGAGGACTCTCCTACGAGCAGTACTTC | many | TRBD2 | TRBJ2-7 | TRBV5-1
CASSFMDGLAKNIQYF | TGTGCCAGCAGCTTTATGGACGGGCTAGCCAAAAACATTCAGTACTTC | few | NA | TRBJ2-4 | TRBV7-9
CASSLAGRASDTQYF | TGCGCCAGCAGCTTGGCGGGCAGGGCCTCAGATACGCAGTATTTT | many | NA | TRBJ2-3 | TRBV5-1
CASSWGRSYEQYF | TGTGCCAGCAGCTGGGGCCGTAGCTACGAGCAGTACTTC | NA | NA | TRBJ2-7 | TRBV27
CASSQDPRTEPGNTIYF | TGCGCCAGCAGCCAAGACCCCCGGACAGAACCTGGAAACACCATATATTTT | few | NA | TRBJ1-3 | TRBV4-3
CASSFSHPGYEQYF | TGTGCCAGCAGTTTTAGTCATCCGGGGTACGAGCAGTACTTC | many | NA | TRBJ2-7 | TRBV12-3/TRBV12-4
CASSLWNSGPQHF | TGTGCCAGCAGTTTGTGGAATAGTGGGCCCCAGCATTTT | many | NA | TRBJ1-5 | TRBV28
CCARDLAGGPPSYNEQFF | TGCTGTGCTAGAGATCTAGCGGGAGGGCCACCCTCCTACAATGAGCAGTTCTTC | few | TRBD2 | TRBJ2-1 | TRBV20-1
CASRPGWRRGTEAFF | TGTGCCAGCAGACCAGGGTGGAGGAGAGGCACTGAAGCTTTCTTT | few | NA | TRBJ1-1 | TRBV6-1
CASSVGAGGSPYEQYF | TGTGCCAGCAGCGTAGGAGCGGGGGGGAGCCCCTACGAGCAGTACTTC | NA | TRBD2 | TRBJ2-7 | TRBV9
CASRESSGSSYEQYF | TGTGCCAGCAGAGAATCTAGCGGGAGCTCCTACGAGCAGTACTTC | many | TRBD2 | TRBJ2-7 | TRBV6-1
CASSLAPTSGGPNTGELFF | TGTGCCAGCAGTTTAGCCCCGACTAGCGGGGGCCCTAACACCGGGGAGCTGTTTTTT | many | TRBD2 | TRBJ2-2 | TRBV12-3/TRBV12-4
CASSLRSGSSYNEQFF | TGTGCCAGCAGCCTAAGGAGCGGAAGCTCCTACAATGAGCAGTTCTTC | many | NA | TRBJ2-1 | TRBV7-2
CASSLGYRLTYEQYF | TGTGCCAGCAGCTTAGGCTATCGTTTGACCTACGAGCAGTACTTC | many | NA | TRBJ2-7 | TRBV7-2
CASRYGGAGYTF | TGTGCCAGCAGATACGGGGGTGCTGGCTACACCTTC | many | NA | TRBJ1-2 | TRBV6-5
CASSWTGEGGYTF | TGTGCCAGCAGTTGGACAGGGGAGGGGGGCTACACCTTC | few | TRBD1 | TRBJ1-2 | TRBV28
CSVERGGSYGYTF | TGCAGCGTTGAAAGGGGAGGGAGCTATGGCTACACCTTC | many | NA | TRBJ1-2 | TRBV29-1
CASSLLRGGPYEQYF | TGCGCCAGCAGCTTGTTGCGGGGAGGGCCCTACGAGCAGTACTTC | many | TRBD2 | TRBJ2-7 | TRBV5-1
CASSLGSGPMEPQHF | TGTGCCAGCAGCTTAGGTTCTGGACCCATGGAGCCCCAGCATTTT | NA | NA | TRBJ1-5 | TRBV11-2
CASSLNTGGQFF | TGTGCCAGCAGTTTAAATACAGGGGGGCAGTTCTTC | many | TRBD1 | TRBJ2-1 | TRBV12-3/TRBV12-4
CATSGRDRELSTEAFF | TGTGCCACCAGCGGCCGGGACAGGGAACTTTCCACTGAAGCTTTCTTT | NA | TRBD1 | TRBJ1-1 | TRBV15
CASSQPPGETQYF | TGCGCCAGCAGCCAACCTCCGGGGGAGACCCAGTACTTC | once | NA | TRBJ2-5 | TRBV4-1
CASSGDMSTDTQYF | TGTGCCAGCTCAGGGGATATGAGCACAGATACGCAGTATTTT | few | NA | TRBJ2-3 | TRBV5-4
CASSLGTEPYGYTF | TGTGCCAGCAGTTTAGGGACAGAACCCTATGGCTACACCTTC | NA | TRBD1 | TRBJ1-2 | TRBV28
CSASDLRSIQETQYF | TGCAGTGCTAGTGACTTAAGGAGTATCCAAGAGACCCAGTACTTC | many | NA | TRBJ2-5 | TRBV20-1
CASSLAGTQETQYF | TGCGCCAGCAGCTTGGCCGGGACTCAAGAGACCCAGTACTTC | few | NA | TRBJ2-5 | TRBV5-1
CASSPGLAGRDEQFF | TGTGCCAGCAGCCCCGGACTAGCGGGACGGGATGAGCAGTTCTTC | many | TRBD2 | TRBJ2-1 | TRBV12-3/TRBV12-4
CASSLLAGLTDTQYF | TGCGCCAGCAGCTTGCTAGCGGGGCTCACAGATACGCAGTATTTT | many | TRBD2 | TRBJ2-3 | TRBV5-1
CASSLVRGPGDEAFF | TGTGCCAGCAGTTTGGTGAGGGGGCCTGGTGATGAAGCTTTCTTT | few | TRBD1 | TRBJ1-1 | TRBV27
CASSLIGRGYSTDTQYF | TGTGCCAGCAGTTTAATCGGGCGGGGATATAGCACAGATACGCAGTATTTT | few | NA | TRBJ2-3 | TRBV28